Following are 14 T cell receptor beta chains from one sample sequenced in a study of technical replicates of blood from four donors. Generated by immunoSEQ multiplex PCR, the TCRdb table keeps only in-frame clones and is missing some. The repertoire includes tens of thousands of clones, 95% to 98% of them detected once, and 0.25% to 0.35% sits in the top ten. Sequencing input: T cells isolated from PBMCs. The receptor set was obtained from a human donor in good health.

This chain links TRBV10-3 with TRBJ2-7, with 8 nucleotides matching TRBD1. The length of the CDR3 is 16 residues. CDR1 is ENHRY and CDR2 is SYGVKD in the germline V gene. The J segment lost 4 bases and the V segment lost 2 bases, leaving 10 bases of the junction unmatched. Here the CDR3 DNA reads TGTGCCATCAGTGAGCCCCCGGGACAGGCAGGTTACGAGCAGTACTTC. Translated: CAISEPPGQAGYEQYF.

The chain uses TRBV25-1 and TRBJ2-5; 7 nucleotides align to TRBD1. Looked up from germline, CDR1 is MGHDK and CDR2 is SYGVNS. This CDR3 contains 15 residues. Losses at the gene ends were 3 bases for V and 0 bases for J; bases not matched to a gene: 4. The CDR3 loop reads CASSEGQPHQETQYF. The CDR3 DNA reads TGTGCCAGCAGTGAGGGACAGCCCCACCAAGAGACCCAGTACTTC. The full variable domain, rest sourced from reference TRBV25-1 and TRBJ2-5, is EADIYQTPRYLVIGTGKKITLECSQTMGHDKMYWYQQDPGMELHLIHYSYGVNSTEKGDLSSESTVSRIRTEHFPLTLESARPSHTSQYLCASSEGQPHQETQYFGPGTRLLVL.

J is TRBJ2-2 and V is TRBV7-9; 11 positions match TRBD2. This CDR3 spans 18 amino acids. Germline V gene sequence: CDR1 SEHNR, CDR2 FQNEAQ (reference sequence). Germline trimming cut 3 bases from V and 8 bases from J; bases unmatched to any gene: 14. The CDR3 DNA follows: TGTGCCAGCAGCTTCCCACTAGCGGGAGATAGATTACCTGGGGAGCTGTTTTTT. The encoded protein is CASSFPLAGDRLPGELFF.

The gene calls are TRBV11-2 and TRBJ1-1; TRBD1 aligns across 7 bases. V shed 0 bases and J 4 bases; nucleotides not matched to a gene: 5. This CDR3 comprises 15 residues. Germline assignment: CDR1 SGHAT and CDR2 FQNNGV. The CDR3: CASSLEGGVRTEAFF. The CDR3 region has the DNA TGTGCCAGCAGCTTAGAAGGGGGCGTGCGCACTGAAGCTTTCTTT.

The chain has TRBV10-3 and TRBJ2-5; D not certain. The germline V and J ends were trimmed by 0 bases and 2 bases, with 13 bases remaining between them. The CDR3 totals 16 residues. CDR1 and CDR2 from the germline V gene are ENHRY and SYGVKD. For the CDR3, the DNA is TGTGCCATCAGTGAGTCGGTAGTTATCAGGCAAGAGACCCAGTACTTC. This encodes CAISESVVIRQETQYF.

The chain is built from TRBV9 and TRBJ1-1, with a tentative D call TRBD1 (6 bases). V was trimmed by 6 bases and J by 1 base, leaving 10 bases between them. The CDR3 runs to 13 residues. The germline CDR1 and CDR2 sequences are SGDLS and YYNGEE. CDR3 region: CASTPQGNTEAFF. The CDR3 bases are TGTGCCAGCACCCCACAGGGGAACACTGAAGCTTTCTTT.

The gene calls are TRBV27 and TRBJ1-2; D is possibly TRBD1 (5 bases). Germline CDR1 MNHEY, CDR2 SMNVEV (reference sequence). The V gene lost 0 bases and the J gene lost 7 bases, with 15 bases spanning the gap. The CDR3 spans 15 residues. CDR3 nucleotides: TGTGCCAGCAGTTTATCGTACCAGGGTAGTAGTGGCTACACCTTC. Protein product: CASSLSYQGSSGYTF.

The chain recombines TRBV4-2 with TRBJ2-1; 8 positions match TRBD2. This CDR3 contains 17 residues. Germline trimming cut 0 bases from V and 4 bases from J; bases unmatched to any gene: 8. Per the germline V gene, CDR1 is LGHNA and CDR2 is YNFKEQ. The CDR3: CASSQDTASGLYNEQFF. As DNA, the CDR3 is TGTGCCAGCAGCCAAGATACTGCTAGCGGGCTATACAATGAGCAGTTCTTC.

V is TRBV4-1 and J is TRBJ2-5; 7 bases are a match to TRBD1. Germline CDR1 and CDR2: MGHRA and YSYEKL. CDR3 length equals 13 residues. V lost 4 bases to trimming and J lost 3 bases; unmatched junction nucleotides: 2. The CDR3 loop reads CASSRDREETQYF. As DNA, the CDR3 is TGCGCCAGCAGCCGTGACAGGGAAGAGACCCAGTACTTC.

V gene TRBV5-6 combines with J gene TRBJ1-5, with 8 bases that match TRBD1. CDR3 size: 16 residues. From germline, CDR1 is SGHDT and CDR2 YYEEEE. V shed 1 base, J shed 7 bases, and the junction held 10 bases outside the gene matches. Here the CDR3 reads CASSLREAGGFQPQHF. Written as DNA, the CDR3 is TGTGCCAGCAGCTTGAGAGAGGCAGGGGGCTTCCAGCCCCAGCATTTT.

J is TRBJ2-7 and V is TRBV28; maybe TRBD2 (5 bases). Trimming took off 6 bases at V and 3 bases at J, with 15 bases between the two ends. Germline-derived CDR1 and CDR2 are MDHEN and SYDVKM. The CDR3 is made up of 14 amino acids. CDR3 nucleotides: TGTGCCAGCAGGGACTTAGAATTCATCTACGAGCAGTACTTC. Protein product: CASRDLEFIYEQYF.

The CDR3 here is CASSQEGGTGDTEAFF. As DNA, the CDR3 is TGCGCCAGCAGCCAAGAGGGTGGGACAGGGGACACTGAAGCTTTCTTT. This rearrangement joins TRBV4-3 to TRBJ1-1, with 10 bases lining up with TRBD1. Germline-derived CDR1 and CDR2 are LGHNA and YSLEER. The V gene end was trimmed by 0 bases and the J gene end by 3 bases; junction bases not matched to a gene: 4. The CDR3 loop spans 16 amino acids.

The chain is built from TRBV30 and TRBJ1-1, with 10 bases matching TRBD1. Germline lookup yields CDR1 GTSNPN and CDR2 SVGIG (reference sequence). J was trimmed by 5 bases and V by 4 bases; bases with no gene match: 10. The CDR3 is 15 residues long. In nucleotides, the CDR3 is TGTGCCTGGATACACCGGGACAGGGGTTTGACTGAAGCTTTCTTT. This codes for CAWIHRDRGLTEAFF.

V usage is TRBV5-4 and J usage is TRBJ2-5, with 7 nucleotides matching TRBD1. In germline, CDR1 is SGHNT, CDR2 YYREEE (reference sequence). This CDR3 comprises 14 residues. J lost 2 bases, V lost 2 bases, and 3 bases had no gene match. The CDR3 spells CASSLSRGQETQYF. The CDR3 coding sequence is TGTGCCAGCAGCTTATCCAGGGGGCAAGAGACCCAGTACTTC.